Below, 15 T cell receptor beta chains from the same sample are listed, as sequenced in a study of radiotherapy plus CTLA-4 blockade in lung cancer. TCRdb's table, derived via immunoSEQ multiplex PCR, lists solely in-frame clones and lacks some. This table has 90,000 to 100,000 clones, around 80% appearing once. The sample was peripheral blood, taken from a patient treated with radiotherapy plus ipilimumab. The receptor set was obtained from a human donor with non-small cell lung cancer that progressed on radiotherapy plus ipilimumab.

This sequence joins TRBV7-8 and TRBJ2-3, with no clear D. V was trimmed by 2 bases and J by 0 bases, leaving 6 bases between them. CDR1 is SGHVS, CDR2 FQNEAQ, per germline. This CDR3 contains 14 residues. The CDR3 is CASSLLPSTDTQYF. The DNA for the CDR3 is TGTGCCAGCAGCTTACTTCCTAGCACAGATACGCAGTATTTT.

The rearrangement joins TRBV7-2 to TRBJ1-5; D is perhaps TRBD1 (6 bases). The germline gives CDR1 SGHTA, CDR2 FQGNSA. Deletions cut 5 bases from V and 3 bases from J, with 14 bases between. The CDR3 length is 15 residues. The CDR3: CASSRDNTNNQPQHF. The CDR3 DNA reads as TGTGCCAGCAGCAGGGACAATACTAACAATCAGCCCCAGCATTTT.

The chain is built from TRBV7-8 and TRBJ2-6; 7 bases fit TRBD1. The CDR3 sequence is 17 residues long. V shed 4 bases and J 3 bases; nucleotides not matched to a gene: 9. The V gene's germline CDR1 is SGHVS and CDR2 FQNEAQ. CDR3 protein: CASSWGQNLGGANVLTF. The CDR3 DNA reads as TGTGCCAGCAGCTGGGGACAGAACCTGGGTGGGGCCAACGTCCTGACTTTC.

In nucleotides, the CDR3 is TGTGCCAGCAGCACGGGACAGAACGAGCAGTACTTC. It translates to CASSTGQNEQYF. The gene calls are TRBV11-1 and TRBJ2-7; TRBD1 aligns across 7 bases. The CDR3 is 12 residues long. The V segment lost 5 bases and the J segment 5 bases; nucleotides outside the gene matches: 3. CDR1 and CDR2 from the germline V gene are SGHAT and FQDESV (reference sequence).

CDR3 DNA sequence: TGTGCCAGCTCCTTACCTAACCTCTACGAGCAGTACTTC. Translation gives CASSLPNLYEQYF. The V call is TRBV18, the J call TRBJ2-7; D is uncertain. The CDR3 spans 13 residues. V shed 6 bases and J shed 3 bases, with 12 bases lying between them. Per the germline V gene, CDR1 is KGHSH and CDR2 is LQKENI.

A remark on this clone: One end of the junction fails to match germline, which may point to a read error. The V gene is TRBV6-1, the J gene TRBJ2-3; D is ambiguous. CDR1 and CDR2 (germline): MNHNS, SASEGT. There are 12 residues in the CDR3. CDR3 in DNA: TGTACCAGCAGTGGTTTTGCGGATACGCAGTATTTT. It specifies CTSSGFADTQYF.

The chain carries TRBV6-5 and TRBJ1-5; D is unclear. The CDR3 runs to 15 residues. Germline CDR1 reads MNHEY; CDR2 reads SVGAGI. V lost 5 bases to trimming and J lost 0 bases, with 11 bases between them. CDR3 region: CASSIDGYSNQPQHF. The DNA for the CDR3 is TGTGCCAGCAGTATCGACGGTTATAGCAATCAGCCCCAGCATTTT.

J is TRBJ1-1 and V is TRBV5-6, with D uncertain. Trimming took 0 bases from V and 9 from J, leaving 9 bases between them. Germline assignment: CDR1 SGHDT and CDR2 YYEEEE. The CDR3 totals 12 residues. CDR3 loop: CASSLAAGKAFF. CDR3 bases: TGTGCCAGCAGCTTGGCCGCGGGTAAAGCTTTCTTT.

The chain uses TRBV11-2 and TRBJ2-1; perhaps TRBD2 as D (5 bases). This CDR3 is built from 13 residues. Trimming shortened V by 1 base and J by 6 bases, and 7 bases separated the two germline ends. Germline V CDR1 and CDR2: SGHAT, FQNNGV. CDR3: CASSLVSGNEQFF. The CDR3 nucleotides read TGTGCCAGCAGCTTAGTGAGCGGCAATGAGCAGTTCTTC.

This chain uses TRBV25-1 with TRBJ2-7; D is undetermined. The CDR3 has 13 residues. The V end lost 3 bases, the J end lost 7 bases, and 13 bases lay between the germline ends. Germline V gene data show CDR1 as MGHDK and CDR2 as SYGVNS. CDR3 sequence reads: CASSDSDLCEQYV. CDR3 bases: TGTGCCAGCAGTGATTCCGACCTGTGTGAGCAGTACGTC.

V usage is TRBV5-1 and J usage is TRBJ2-3; 8 bases are shared with TRBD1. CDR1 and CDR2 from the germline V gene are SGHRS and YFSETQ. CDR3 length: 18 residues. V lost 0 bases to trimming and J lost 10 bases; unmatched junction nucleotides: 19. The CDR3 DNA sequence: TGCGCCAGCAGCTTGGGACCTCAGGGGGCAGGTTCCCCCGCATCGCAGTATTTT. This codes for CASSLGPQGAGSPASQYF.

V is TRBV7-3 and J is TRBJ2-7; D unresolved. The CDR3 is 13 residues long. The germline gives CDR1 SGHTA, CDR2 FQGTGA. Trimming left V 1 base short and J 3 bases short, with 7 bases between. Here the CDR3 reads CASSLNRDYEQYF. The CDR3 DNA reads as TGTGCCAGCAGCTTAAATCGCGACTACGAGCAGTACTTC.

This clone was observed a few times. The chain recombines TRBV27 with TRBJ2-5; D is ambiguous. The V end lost 2 bases, the J end lost 0 bases, and 10 bases lay between the germline ends. This CDR3 region has 15 residues. From germline, CDR1 is MNHEY and CDR2 SMNVEV (reference sequence). Here the CDR3 reads CASSLNGPNQETQYF. Written as DNA, the CDR3 is TGTGCCAGCAGTTTAAACGGACCGAACCAAGAGACCCAGTACTTC.

The chain carries TRBV5-6 and TRBJ2-1; 13 nucleotides align to TRBD2. The V gene's germline CDR1 is SGHDT and CDR2 YYEEEE. CDR3 length: 19 amino acids. V gave up 1 base and J gave up 3 bases; unmatched junction bases: 10. The CDR3: CASSLLKGLAGSFYNEQFF. The CDR3 nucleotides are TGTGCCAGCAGCTTGCTTAAGGGACTAGCGGGATCCTTCTACAATGAGCAGTTCTTC.

This chain links TRBV11-3 with TRBJ1-1; TRBD1 aligns across 7 bases. V lost 3 bases to trimming and J lost 1 base; unmatched junction nucleotides: 8. Germline values: CDR1 SGHNT, CDR2 YENEEA. The CDR3 sequence is 16 residues long. CDR3 amino acids: CASSLGGQMTNTEAFF. CDR3 nucleotides: TGTGCCAGCAGCTTGGGGGGACAGATGACGAACACTGAAGCTTTCTTT.